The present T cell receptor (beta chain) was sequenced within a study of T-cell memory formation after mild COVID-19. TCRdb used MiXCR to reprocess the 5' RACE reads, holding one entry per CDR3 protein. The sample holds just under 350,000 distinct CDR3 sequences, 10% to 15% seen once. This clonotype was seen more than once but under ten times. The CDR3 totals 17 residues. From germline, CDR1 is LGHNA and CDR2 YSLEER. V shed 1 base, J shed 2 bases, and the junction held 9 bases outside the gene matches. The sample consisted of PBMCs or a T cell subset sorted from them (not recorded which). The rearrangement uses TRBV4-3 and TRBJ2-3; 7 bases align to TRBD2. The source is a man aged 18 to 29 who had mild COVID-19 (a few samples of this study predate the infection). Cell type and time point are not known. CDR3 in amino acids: CASSQALLAGVTDTQYF. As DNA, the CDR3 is TGCGCCAGCAGCCAAGCGTTGCTGGCGGGGGTCACAGATACGCAGTATTTT.